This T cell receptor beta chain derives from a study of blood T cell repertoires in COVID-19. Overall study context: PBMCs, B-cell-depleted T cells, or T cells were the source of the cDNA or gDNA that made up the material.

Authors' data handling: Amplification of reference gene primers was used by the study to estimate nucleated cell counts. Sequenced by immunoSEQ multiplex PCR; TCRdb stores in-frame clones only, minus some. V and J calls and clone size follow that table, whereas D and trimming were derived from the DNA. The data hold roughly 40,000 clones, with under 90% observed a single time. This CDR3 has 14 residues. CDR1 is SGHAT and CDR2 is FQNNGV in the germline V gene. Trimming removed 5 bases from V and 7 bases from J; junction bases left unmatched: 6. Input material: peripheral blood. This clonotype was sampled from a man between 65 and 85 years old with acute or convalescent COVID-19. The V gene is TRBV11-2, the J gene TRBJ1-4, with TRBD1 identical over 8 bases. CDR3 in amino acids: CASSPRQGSEKLFF. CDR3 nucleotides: TGTGCCAGCAGCCCCAGACAGGGGAGTGAAAAACTGTTTTTT. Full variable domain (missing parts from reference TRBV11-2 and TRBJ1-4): EAGVAQSPRYKIIEKRQSVAFWCNPISGHATLYWYQQILGQGPKLLIQFQNNGVVDDSQLPKDRFSAERLKGVDSTLKIQPAKLEDSAVYLCASSPRQGSEKLFFGSGTQLSVL.